The 9 T cell receptor beta chains below were found in one sample sequenced in a study of T-cell memory formation after mild COVID-19. Each CDR3 protein gets one entry after TCRdb re-called the 5' RACE reads with MiXCR. This table has 580,000 or so distinct CDR3 sequences, around a sixth appearing once. Sequences were obtained from PBMCs or a T cell subset sorted from them (not recorded which). Receptor source: an adult woman who had mild COVID-19 (a few samples of this study predate the infection). Cell type and time point are not known.

This clonotype was found a few times. The chain carries TRBV29-1 and TRBJ1-1; TRBD1 is a possible D gene (5 bases). Trimming cost V 6 bases and J 4 bases, with 18 bases left between them. This CDR3 is built from 14 residues. Germline V gene sequence: CDR1 SQVTM, CDR2 ANQGSEA. CDR3 sequence reads: CSVGGVQRATEAFF. Here the CDR3 DNA reads TGCAGCGTGGGGGGAGTACAGCGGGCCACTGAAGCTTTCTTT.

This clonotype was counted between two and nine times. The J gene is TRBJ2-1, the V gene TRBV10-3; the D gene is possibly TRBD1 (5 bases). CDR1 and CDR2 from the germline V gene are ENHRY and SYGVKD. The ends were cut back, 0 bases at V and 2 bases at J, with 11 bases in the middle. This CDR3 has 16 residues. CDR3 coding DNA: TGTGCCATCAGTGAGTCGAAAGGGGTGGCCTACAATGAGCAGTTCTTC. As protein: CAISESKGVAYNEQFF.

The sample holds a few counts of this clonotype. The V call is TRBV7-9, the J call TRBJ1-1, with D unresolved. The germline V and J ends were trimmed by 1 base and 4 bases, with 13 bases remaining between them. Germline CDR1 SEHNR, CDR2 FQNEAQ (reference sequence). This CDR3 region has 15 residues. This CDR3 is CASSLDRKPGTEAFF. CDR3 nucleotide sequence: TGTGCCAGCAGCTTAGACCGTAAACCGGGCACTGAAGCTTTCTTT.

This clonotype was recorded a few times. The chain is built from TRBV27 and TRBJ2-1; D gene unclear. The CDR3 has 12 residues. CDR1 is MNHEY, CDR2 SMNVEV, per germline (reference sequence). With 0 bases removed from V and 10 bases from J, the gap between germline ends came to 7 bases. The chain's CDR3 is CASSLSPSEQFF. The CDR3 DNA is TGTGCCAGCAGTTTATCGCCAAGCGAGCAGTTCTTC.

The CDR3 region has the DNA TGTGCCAGCAGTGTTGACGGCTACTATGGCTACACCTTC. Translating it yields CASSVDGYYGYTF. This chain uses TRBV25-1 with TRBJ1-2; no reliable D call. Between the trimmed V and J ends, which lost 4 bases and 3 bases, there was a span of 9 bases. The germline gives CDR1 MGHDK, CDR2 SYGVNS. This CDR3 contains 13 residues.

This clonotype was seen only a few times. The chain recombines TRBV12-3 or TRBV12-4 with TRBJ1-1, with D unresolved. The V end lost 3 bases, the J end lost 2 bases, and 7 bases lay between the germline ends. This CDR3 is 13 amino acids long. For the CDR3, the DNA is TGTGCCAGCAGTTTTTGGCCTAACACTGAAGCTTTCTTT. Translated, it gives CASSFWPNTEAFF.

V gene TRBV9 combines with J gene TRBJ2-1; D gene unclear. This CDR3 is built from 15 residues. Germline lookup yields CDR1 SGDLS and CDR2 YYNGEE. Trimming took off 0 bases at V and 1 base at J, with 8 bases between the two ends. The CDR3 nucleotides read TGTGCCAGCAGCGTAGCGAAAGAGTCCTACAATGAGCAGTTCTTC. This codes for CASSVAKESYNEQFF.

V usage is TRBV12-3 or TRBV12-4 and J usage is TRBJ1-1, with D hard to call. Trimming took 6 bases from V and 4 from J, leaving 21 bases between them. The CDR3 is 16 residues long. The CDR3 here is CASRPSAGGLGTEAFF. The CDR3 region has the DNA TGTGCCAGCAGACCTAGTGCAGGAGGGCTGGGCACTGAAGCTTTCTTT.

This clonotype was seen only a few times. The chain uses TRBV5-1 and TRBJ2-2; D is undetermined. CDR3 length: 14 amino acids. CDR1 and CDR2 from the germline V gene are SGHRS and YFSETQ. Between the trimmed V and J ends, which lost 6 bases and 1 base, there was a span of 10 bases. CDR3 residues: CASKDTLNTGELFF. The CDR3 nucleotides are TGCGCCAGCAAAGACACCCTGAACACCGGGGAGCTGTTTTTT.